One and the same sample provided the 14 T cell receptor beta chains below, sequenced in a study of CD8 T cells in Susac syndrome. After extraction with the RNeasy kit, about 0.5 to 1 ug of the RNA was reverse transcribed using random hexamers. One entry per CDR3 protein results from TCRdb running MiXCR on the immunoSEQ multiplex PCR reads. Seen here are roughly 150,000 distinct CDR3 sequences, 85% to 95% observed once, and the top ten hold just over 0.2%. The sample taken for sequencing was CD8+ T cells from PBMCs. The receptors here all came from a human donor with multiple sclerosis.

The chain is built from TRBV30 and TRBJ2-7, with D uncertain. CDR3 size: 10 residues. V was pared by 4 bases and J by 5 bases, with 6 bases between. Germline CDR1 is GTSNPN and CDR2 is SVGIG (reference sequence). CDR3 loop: CAWTENEQYF. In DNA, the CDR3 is TGTGCCTGGACGGAGAACGAGCAGTACTTC.

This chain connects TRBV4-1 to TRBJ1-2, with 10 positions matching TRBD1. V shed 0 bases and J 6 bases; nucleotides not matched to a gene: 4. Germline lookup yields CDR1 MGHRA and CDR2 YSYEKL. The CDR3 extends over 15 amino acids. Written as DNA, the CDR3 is TGCGCCAGCAGCCAAGATCTGGGGACAGGGGATGGCTACACCTTC. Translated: CASSQDLGTGDGYTF.

DNA of the CDR3: TGTGCCAGCAGGGACTCTATCCATGGCTACACCTTC. This gives the protein CASRDSIHGYTF. V is TRBV9 and J is TRBJ1-2, with D unresolved. Germline assignment: CDR1 SGDLS and CDR2 YYNGEE. V was clipped by 5 bases and J by 6 bases, with 11 bases between them. The CDR3 consists of 12 residues.

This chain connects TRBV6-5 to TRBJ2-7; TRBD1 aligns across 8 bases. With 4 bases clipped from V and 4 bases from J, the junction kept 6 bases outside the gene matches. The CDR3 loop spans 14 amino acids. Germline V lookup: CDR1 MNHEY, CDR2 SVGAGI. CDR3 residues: CASSWQGAKYEQYF. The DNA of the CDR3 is TGTGCCAGCAGTTGGCAGGGGGCTAAGTACGAGCAGTACTTC.

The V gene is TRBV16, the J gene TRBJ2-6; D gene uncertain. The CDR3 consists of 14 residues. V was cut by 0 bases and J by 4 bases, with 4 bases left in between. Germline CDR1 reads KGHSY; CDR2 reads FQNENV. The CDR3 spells CASSQSGGANVLTF. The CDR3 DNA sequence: TGTGCCAGCAGCCAATCGGGCGGGGCCAACGTCCTGACTTTC.

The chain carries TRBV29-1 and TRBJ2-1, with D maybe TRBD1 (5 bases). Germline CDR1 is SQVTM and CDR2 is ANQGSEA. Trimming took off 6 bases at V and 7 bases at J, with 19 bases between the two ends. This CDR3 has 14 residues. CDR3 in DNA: TGCAGCGTAGTTCGGACACCCCTGGGGAATGAGCAGTTCTTC. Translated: CSVVRTPLGNEQFF.

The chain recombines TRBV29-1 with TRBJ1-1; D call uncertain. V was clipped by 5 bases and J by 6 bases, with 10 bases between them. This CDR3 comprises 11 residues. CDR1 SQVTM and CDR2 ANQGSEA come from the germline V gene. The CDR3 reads CSVHFLAEAFF. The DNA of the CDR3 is TGCAGCGTTCACTTCCTCGCTGAAGCTTTCTTT. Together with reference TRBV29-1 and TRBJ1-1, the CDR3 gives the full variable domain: SAVISQKPSRDICQRGTSLTIQCQVDSQVTMMFWYRQQPGQSLTLIATANQGSEATYESGFVIDKFPISRPNLTFSTLTVSNMSPEDSSIYLCSVHFLAEAFFGQGTRLTVV.

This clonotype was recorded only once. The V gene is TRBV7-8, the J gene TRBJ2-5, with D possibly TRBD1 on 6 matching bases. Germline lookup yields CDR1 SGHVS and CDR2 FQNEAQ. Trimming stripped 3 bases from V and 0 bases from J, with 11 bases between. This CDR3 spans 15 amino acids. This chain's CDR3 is CASSLTQGDQETQYF. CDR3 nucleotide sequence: TGTGCCAGCAGCTTGACACAGGGAGACCAAGAGACCCAGTACTTC.

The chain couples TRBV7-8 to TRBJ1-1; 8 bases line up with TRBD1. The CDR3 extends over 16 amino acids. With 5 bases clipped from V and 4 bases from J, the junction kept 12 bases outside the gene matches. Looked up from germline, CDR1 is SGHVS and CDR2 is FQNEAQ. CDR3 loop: CASSQGQGLLGTEAFF. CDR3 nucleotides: TGTGCCAGCAGCCAAGGACAGGGTCTGTTGGGCACTGAAGCTTTCTTT.

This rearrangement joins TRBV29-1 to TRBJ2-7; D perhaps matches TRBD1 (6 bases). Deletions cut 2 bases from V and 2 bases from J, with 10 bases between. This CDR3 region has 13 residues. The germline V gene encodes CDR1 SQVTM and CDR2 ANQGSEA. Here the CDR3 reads CSVESGETYEQYF. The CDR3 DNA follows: TGCAGCGTTGAATCAGGGGAAACCTACGAGCAGTACTTC.

The CDR3 loop reads CASLWQGKDTQYF. CDR3 in DNA: TGTGCCAGCCTTTGGCAGGGTAAAGATACGCAGTATTTT. The chain employs TRBV2 and TRBJ2-3, with D possibly matching TRBD1 (5 bases). V was clipped by 8 bases and J by 5 bases, with 14 bases between them. Germline V CDR1 and CDR2: SNHLY, FYNNEI. The CDR3 sequence is 13 residues long.

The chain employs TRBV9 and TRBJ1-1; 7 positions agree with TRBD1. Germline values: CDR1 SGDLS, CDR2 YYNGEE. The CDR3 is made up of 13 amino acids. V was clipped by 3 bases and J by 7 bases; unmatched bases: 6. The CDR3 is CASSGQGGGEAFF. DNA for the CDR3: TGTGCCAGCAGCGGACAGGGTGGCGGTGAAGCTTTCTTT.

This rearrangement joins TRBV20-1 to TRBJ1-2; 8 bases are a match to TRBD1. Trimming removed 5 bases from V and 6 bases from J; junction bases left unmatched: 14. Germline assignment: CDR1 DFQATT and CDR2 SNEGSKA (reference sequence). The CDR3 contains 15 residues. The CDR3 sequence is CSAYTDLTGDDGYTF. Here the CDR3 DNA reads TGCAGTGCTTATACAGACCTGACAGGGGACGATGGCTACACCTTC.

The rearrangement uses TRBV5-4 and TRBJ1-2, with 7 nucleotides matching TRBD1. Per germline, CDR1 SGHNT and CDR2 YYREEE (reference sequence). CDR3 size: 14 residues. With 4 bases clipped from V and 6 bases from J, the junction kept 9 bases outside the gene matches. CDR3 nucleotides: TGTGCCAGCAGCCAGACCAGGGGGGCTGATGGCTACACCTTC. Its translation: CASSQTRGADGYTF.